This T cell receptor (beta chain) was retrieved from a study of OX40 agonist ivuxolimab in advanced cancers. Study summary: The patients got ivuxolimab, which is an agonistic anti-OX40 (CD134) antibody. Patients with hepatocellular carcinoma, melanoma, renal cell or head and neck cancer made up the dose-escalation patients. Partial responses were achieved by three patients: one hepatocellular carcinoma, two cutaneous melanoma.

Study-wide points: At 0.1 to 3.0 mg/kg, clonal expansion of CD4+ and CD8+ blood T cells had occurred by week 6.

Trimming removed 4 bases from V and 3 bases from J; junction bases left unmatched: 6. This CDR3 spans 14 amino acids. Germline CDR1 MGHRA, CDR2 YSYEKL. Assay used: immunoSEQ multiplex PCR; TCRdb lists only in-frame clones, some missing. Altogether approximately 82,000 clones are present, around 94% being singletons, with the ten largest covering around 20%. A note on this clone: The target antigen is unknown.

The rearrangement uses TRBV4-1 and TRBJ2-7; 7 nucleotides align to TRBD2. Sequences were derived from CD4+ or CD8+ T cells sorted from blood, sampled in a trial of the OX40 agonist ivuxolimab. This receptor was obtained from an adult with an advanced solid tumor such as melanoma, head and neck, liver or kidney cancer. The CDR3 spells CASSLRAGVYEQYF. The CDR3 DNA follows: TGCGCCAGCAGCCTACGGGCGGGAGTCTACGAGCAGTACTTC.